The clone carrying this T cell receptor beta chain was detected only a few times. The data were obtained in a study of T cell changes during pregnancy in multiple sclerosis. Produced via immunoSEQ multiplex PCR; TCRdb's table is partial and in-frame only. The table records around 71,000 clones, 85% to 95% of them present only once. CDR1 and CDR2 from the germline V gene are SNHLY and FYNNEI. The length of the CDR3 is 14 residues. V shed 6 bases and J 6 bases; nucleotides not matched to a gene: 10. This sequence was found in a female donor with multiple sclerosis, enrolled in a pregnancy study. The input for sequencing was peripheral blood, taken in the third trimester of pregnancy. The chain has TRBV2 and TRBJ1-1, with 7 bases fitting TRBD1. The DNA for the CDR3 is TGTGCCAGCAGCCCTAGACAGGGTAATGCTGAAGCTTTCTTT. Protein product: CASSPRQGNAEAFF.